The 13 T cell receptor beta chains below all came from one sample that was sequenced in a study of response to subunit inactivated influenza vaccine. TCRdb ran MiXCR on the RT-PCR reads and lists one entry per CDR3 protein. The table shows 710,000 or so distinct CDR3 sequences, with around 14% occurring only once. The specimen comprised PBMCs from blood, sampled 12 days after vaccination. These receptors all come from a man aged 45-60 years who received an inactivated influenza vaccine.

The chain uses TRBV4-3 and TRBJ2-7, with 11 bases identical to TRBD1. This CDR3 region has 18 residues. Germline V gene data show CDR1 as LGHNA and CDR2 as YSLEER. Germline trimming cut 2 bases from V and 0 bases from J; bases unmatched to any gene: 9. In DNA form, the CDR3 reads TGCGCCAGCAGCCAAATCCATACCGGGACAGGGGGCTCCTACGAGCAGTACTTC. Translated, it gives CASSQIHTGTGGSYEQYF.

This clonotype has a handful of counts. The CDR3 nucleotides read TGTGCCAGCAGCTTTACGGGGACAGGGAGGCAAGAGACCCAGTACTTC. Its translation: CASSFTGTGRQETQYF. This rearrangement joins TRBV28 to TRBJ2-5; 9 bases match TRBD1. Trimming at V came to 6 bases and at J to 2 bases, leaving 10 bases not matched to a gene. This CDR3 is built from 16 residues. Germline CDR1 reads MDHEN; CDR2 reads SYDVKM.

This clonotype was seen more than once but under ten times. The chain combines TRBV6-2 or TRBV6-3 with TRBJ2-1; 12 positions agree with TRBD2. This CDR3 contains 16 residues. Germline V gene data show CDR1 as MNHEY and CDR2 as SVGEGT. With V trimmed by 10 bases and J by 4 bases, 11 bases remained unmatched. The DNA of the CDR3 is TGTGCCACCTCGGAGACAGGACTAGCGGGGTACAATGAGCAGTTCTTC. The encoded protein is CATSETGLAGYNEQFF.

This sequence joins TRBV5-5 and TRBJ2-7, with 9 bases fitting TRBD2. Germline values: CDR1 SGHKS, CDR2 YYEKEE (reference sequence). This CDR3 region has 15 residues. The trim removed 4 bases at V and 2 bases at J, leaving 7 bases unmatched. CDR3 sequence: CASSRDAGGPYEQYF. The CDR3 DNA follows: TGTGCCAGCAGCCGAGACGCGGGAGGGCCCTACGAGCAGTACTTC.

V and J are TRBV4-1 and TRBJ2-3; 8 bases match TRBD1. Unmatched junction bases numbered 10, after V lost 7 bases and J lost 4 bases. Germline V lookup: CDR1 MGHRA, CDR2 YSYEKL. The CDR3 runs 15 residues. CDR3 protein: CASKTGTGMPDTQYF. The CDR3 nucleotides read TGCGCCAGCAAGACCGGGACAGGAATGCCAGATACGCAGTATTTT.

This clonotype came up a few times. The V and J genes are TRBV18 and TRBJ2-3; TRBD2 matches at 7 bases. Losses at the gene ends were 0 bases for V and 0 bases for J; bases not matched to a gene: 15. The CDR3 has 20 residues. From germline, CDR1 is KGHSH and CDR2 LQKENI. The CDR3 region is CASSPPLAQVGGRSTDTQYF. As DNA, the CDR3 is TGTGCCAGCTCACCACCTTTGGCACAGGTCGGCGGGAGAAGCACAGATACGCAGTATTTT.

Here the CDR3 DNA reads TGCGCCAGCAGCCAAGATCTCGCCTCTGGGGCCAACGTCCTGACTTTC. It yields the protein CASSQDLASGANVLTF. The V and J genes are TRBV4-1 and TRBJ2-6; D not certain. Looked up from germline, CDR1 is MGHRA and CDR2 is YSYEKL. The CDR3 totals 16 residues. Trimming took off 0 bases at V and 0 bases at J, with 6 bases between the two ends.

This clonotype has a handful of counts. CDR3 in DNA: TGTGCCAGCAGGGGCTGGGACAGGGGGGACACCGGGGAGCTGTTTTTT. Translation: CASRGWDRGDTGELFF. The chain uses TRBV12-3 or TRBV12-4 and TRBJ2-2; 11 nucleotides match TRBD1. The J segment lost 3 bases and the V segment lost 6 bases, leaving 6 bases of the junction unmatched. The CDR3 runs 16 residues.

This clonotype was detected only once. This chain links TRBV28 with TRBJ2-3; no definite D call. The CDR3 totals 14 residues. V lost 3 bases to trimming and J lost 5 bases, with 12 bases between them. Germline values: CDR1 MDHEN, CDR2 SYDVKM. CDR3 residues: CASSFLPNGDTQYF. DNA of the CDR3: TGTGCCAGCAGTTTTCTCCCAAACGGAGATACGCAGTATTTT.

V is TRBV7-2 and J is TRBJ2-7, with D uncertain. CDR1 is SGHTA, CDR2 FQGNSA, per germline. V was clipped by 3 bases and J by 6 bases, with 12 bases between them. CDR3 length: 13 amino acids. CDR3 nucleotides: TGTGCCAGCAGCTTGCCGGCGGCGGCCGAGCAGTACTTC. Its translation is CASSLPAAAEQYF. The full variable domain, completed using reference TRBV7-2 and TRBJ2-7, is GAGVSQSPSNKVTEKGKDVELRCDPISGHTALYWYRQSLGQGLEFLIYFQGNSAPDKSGLPSDRFSAERTGGSVSTLTIQRTQQEDSAVYLCASSLPAAAEQYFGPGTRLTVT.

V gene TRBV28 combines with J gene TRBJ1-1; possible D gene TRBD1, 6 bases. This CDR3 is 16 amino acids long. Germline CDR1 and CDR2: MDHEN and SYDVKM. Trimming pared 7 bases from V and 3 bases from J, leaving 21 bases between. The CDR3 protein is CASILTGRIGDTEAFF. The CDR3, as DNA: TGTGCCAGCATTCTAACAGGGAGAATCGGAGACACTGAAGCTTTCTTT.

On this clonotype itself: A read error may produce the germline difference seen at one junction end. This chain joins TRBV9 and TRBJ1-1; the match to TRBD1 covers 7 bases. CDR1 is SGDLS and CDR2 is YYNGEE in the germline V gene. The length of the CDR3 is 15 residues. CDR3 sequence (DNA): TGTGCCAGCAGCGTAGGGGGGACAGCGAACACTGAAGCTCTCTTT. Its protein product is CASSVGGTANTEALF. Using reference TRBV9 and TRBJ1-1 for the parts outside the CDR3, the full variable domain is DSGVTQTPKHLITATGQRVTLRCSPRSGDLSVYWYQQSLDQGLQFLIQYYNGEERAKGNILERFSAQQFPDLHSELNLSSLELGDSALYFCASSVGGTANTEALFGQGTRLTVV.

The V and J genes are TRBV20-1 and TRBJ2-3, with D tentatively TRBD1 (7 bases). V gave up 6 bases and J gave up 2 bases, with 21 bases separating them. Germline loops: CDR1 DFQATT, CDR2 SNEGSKA (reference sequence). The CDR3 sequence is 16 residues long. This chain's CDR3 is CSANPLAGQNTDTQYF. The CDR3 DNA follows: TGCAGTGCCAACCCCCTGGCGGGACAGAACACAGATACGCAGTATTTT.